This T cell receptor (beta chain) is from a study of cytomegalovirus exposure and HLA in healthy donors. Overall study results and limits: With high specificity and sensitivity, the classifier reportedly diagnosed cytomegalovirus status.

Primers included in the PCR were 60 Vbeta and 13 Jbeta primers. Sequencing was performed with immunoSEQ multiplex PCR; in TCRdb, only in-frame clones are kept and a portion is missing. The table records a few hundred thousand clones, roughly four fifths of them present only once. About this clone itself: What it binds is unknown.

Per germline, CDR1 SEHNR and CDR2 FQNEAQ (reference sequence). Trimming stripped 8 bases from V and 4 bases from J, with 12 bases between. CDR3 length equals 12 residues. The clonotype comes from a girl aged 10-17 years in good health and CMV-seronegative. The chain has TRBV7-9 and TRBJ2-7; D not certain. The material sequenced was PBMCs. The CDR3 bases are TGTGCCAGCGCGGATCGTGGGTACGAGCAGTACTTC. It translates to CASADRGYEQYF.